This TCR beta chain was sequenced during a study of graft-versus-host responses after intestinal transplantation. For the study at large: Among the recipients, transplants were multivisceral, liver-intestinal, or isolated intestinal. The study gave all recipients anti-thymocyte globulin induction, then tacrolimus and steroids for about three years.

Clones were read by immunoSEQ multiplex PCR, and TCRdb kept only the in-frame ones, dropping some. This sample yields more than 65,000 clones, of which roughly 91% are seen a single time; 0.3% to 0.4% belongs to the top ten. The study's findings and limits: Allograft clonal ratios (graft-versus-host to host-versus-graft) were high in patients who had graft-donor T cell macrochimerism. The authors found GvH clones in recipient marrow, some appearing first in ileum or blood.

Details on this clone: Its antigen is currently unknown.

From germline, CDR1 is MNHNS and CDR2 SASEGT. After removal of 3 bases from V and 7 bases from J, the junction contained 16 bases not matched to a gene. This CDR3 has 19 amino acids. The source material was unstimulated CD4+ T cells sorted from spleen or lymph node cells, sampled before intestinal transplant. This TCR was recovered from a human donor who received an intestinal transplant. The rearrangement joins TRBV6-1 to TRBJ1-6; 9 positions match TRBD1. The chain's CDR3 is CASSDPGQGSLLQNSPLHF. The CDR3 coding sequence is TGTGCCAGCAGTGACCCGGGACAGGGTAGTCTCTTACAGAATTCACCCCTCCACTTT.